This TCR beta chain was documented in a study of beta chain features in type 1 diabetes. Background on the study: The patient and healthy donor groups were comparable for age, gender and cell yields.

This clone occurred a few times. The antigen remains undetermined. Every bit of the isolated RNA underwent reverse transcription, so sequencing read expressed TCRB transcripts. Mean read depth for naive, central memory and regulatory T cell samples was approximately 3.57 million reads. Assay: immunoSEQ multiplex PCR; the TCRdb copy retains only in-frame clones and omits some. The sample records roughly 300,000 clones, 14% being singletons. The CDR3 loop spans 13 amino acids. The germline V gene has CDR1 SEHNR and CDR2 FQNEAQ (reference sequence). V was cut by 3 bases and J by 4 bases, with 7 bases left in between. Study findings and constraints: Type 1 diabetes patients had fewer VDJ junction insertions and more deletions. Compared with healthy donors, patients appeared to share more similar naive, central memory and regulatory TCRB repertoires. Shorter TCRB CDR3s, moderately but significantly so, were found in Type 1 diabetes patients in all four CD4+ subsets.

The V and J genes are TRBV7-9 and TRBJ2-1, with D possibly TRBD2 on 5 matching bases. The specimen was naive CD4+ T cells from blood. The source is a man younger than 45 with type 1 diabetes. The CDR3 sequence: CASSFRGYNEQFF. CDR3 DNA sequence: TGTGCCAGCAGCTTTAGAGGGTACAATGAGCAGTTCTTC.